The T cell receptor (beta chain) described here comes from a study of cytomegalovirus exposure and HLA in healthy donors. Study-wide background: Some 91 million unique TCRs from HLA-typed donors were held in an early release of data. Among approximately 400 genotyped donors, more than 65% fell in the Caucasian-associated ancestry cluster.

PCR employed 60 Vbeta and 13 Jbeta primers. Profiled with immunoSEQ multiplex PCR; TCRdb holds only in-frame clones, not every one. Among some 130,000 clones listed, roughly three quarters were seen once. Material for sequencing was PBMCs. This sequence originates from a man aged 25-40 years in good health and CMV-seronegative.

The CDR3 DNA is TGTGCCAGCAGTGAACAGGGGAACACTGAAGCTTTCTTT. Protein: CASSEQGNTEAFF. This chain joins TRBV2 and TRBJ1-1; TRBD1 might be the D (5 bases). Germline CDR1 is SNHLY and CDR2 is FYNNEI. The CDR3 totals 13 residues. The V and J ends lost 2 bases and 1 base respectively, with 5 bases between them.